The 13 T cell receptor beta chains in this list originate from one sample, sequenced in a study of T cell responses to AZD1222 COVID-19 vaccine. Method: immunoSEQ multiplex PCR; TCRdb's copy keeps in-frame clones and lacks some. Seen here are over 100,000 clones, approximately 90% observed once, and the top ten hold about 7%. Here the sequenced sample was peripheral blood, taken on day 0 of AZD1222 vaccination. All receptors come from an adult in good health.

V gene TRBV19 combines with J gene TRBJ2-1; 11 bases align to TRBD2. Germline loops: CDR1 LNHDA, CDR2 SQIVND (reference sequence). The CDR3 length is 17 residues. V gave up 5 bases and J gave up 3 bases; unmatched junction bases: 9. CDR3: CASSPSGLAGGYNEQFF. As DNA, the CDR3 is TGTGCCAGTAGTCCCTCGGGGCTAGCGGGGGGCTACAATGAGCAGTTCTTC.

The chain links TRBV30 to TRBJ2-2, with TRBD2 matching over 10 bases. Per germline, CDR1 GTSNPN and CDR2 SVGIG (reference sequence). Losses at the gene ends were 8 bases for V and 5 bases for J; bases not matched to a gene: 5. The CDR3 length is 13 residues. The CDR3 spells CARIAGGTGELFF. For the CDR3, the DNA is TGTGCCAGAATAGCGGGGGGTACCGGGGAGCTGTTTTTT.

J is TRBJ2-7 and V is TRBV7-9; TRBD1 aligns across 12 bases. V lost 5 bases and J lost 3; bases outside the gene matches: 5. Germline CDR1 reads SEHNR; CDR2 reads FQNEAQ (reference sequence). The CDR3 is made up of 15 amino acids. The CDR3 protein is CASSPGQGALYEQYF. The CDR3, as DNA: TGTGCCAGCAGCCCGGGACAGGGGGCACTCTACGAGCAGTACTTC.

The chain uses TRBV5-1 and TRBJ2-7, with D tentatively TRBD1 (6 bases). The CDR3 has 14 residues. CDR1 SGHRS and CDR2 YFSETQ come from the germline V gene. V lost 0 bases and J 3 bases, leaving 10 bases between the germline ends. The CDR3 bases are TGCGCCAGCAGCTTGGGGACAGTAGTCTACGAGCAGTACTTC. Amino acid sequence: CASSLGTVVYEQYF.

The CDR3 DNA is TGCGCCAGCAGCGGGGACGGGAATCAGCCCCAGCATTTT. Protein sequence: CASSGDGNQPQHF. The rearrangement links TRBV5-1 to TRBJ1-5; D possibly corresponds to TRBD1 (5 bases). Trimming removed 4 bases from V and 4 bases from J, with 9 bases in between. The CDR3 length is 13 residues. Germline assignment: CDR1 SGHRS and CDR2 YFSETQ.

CDR3 region: CASSQSRAGEQFF. The CDR3 DNA is TGTGCCAGCAGCCAATCGAGGGCGGGAGAGCAGTTCTTC. This chain uses TRBV14 with TRBJ2-1, with a possible D match to TRBD2 (6 bases). The CDR3 covers 13 residues. CDR1 is SGHDN, CDR2 FVKESK, per germline. Trimming cost V 2 bases and J 10 bases, with 12 bases left between them.

The chain is built from TRBV6-6 and TRBJ1-2; no firm D call. Between the trimmed V and J ends, which lost 1 base and 4 bases, there was a span of 10 bases. Germline loops: CDR1 MNHNY, CDR2 SVGAGI (reference sequence). The CDR3 extends over 14 amino acids. DNA for the CDR3: TGTGCCAGCAGTTACTTCACGGATCTCTATGGCTACACCTTC. Translation gives CASSYFTDLYGYTF.

The rearrangement joins TRBV3-1 (or the pseudogene TRBV3-2) to TRBJ2-7; TRBD1 or TRBD2 may be the D gene (7 bases each). The CDR3 is 16 residues long. V shed 1 base and J shed 5 bases, with 18 bases lying between them. CDR1 LGHDT and CDR2 YNNKEL come from the germline V gene (reference sequence). The CDR3 loop reads CASSQVLQGGNNEQYF. Here the CDR3 DNA reads TGTGCCAGCAGCCAAGTTTTGCAGGGGGGGAACAACGAGCAGTACTTC.

V usage is TRBV6-1 and J usage is TRBJ2-7; D perhaps matches TRBD1 (5 bases). Germline values: CDR1 MNHNS, CDR2 SASEGT. With 3 bases removed from V and 6 bases from J, the gap between germline ends came to 12 bases. The CDR3 has 13 residues. The CDR3 spells CASSEGYGAEQYF. CDR3 DNA sequence: TGTGCCAGCAGTGAGGGGTATGGGGCCGAGCAGTACTTC.

The chain joins TRBV6-2 or TRBV6-3 to TRBJ2-3; tentatively, D is TRBD1 or TRBD2 (6 bases each). The CDR3 spans 18 residues. V gave up 0 bases and J gave up 2 bases, with 18 bases separating them. CDR1 and CDR2 (germline): MNHEY, SVGEGT. CDR3 region: CASSYSIPGAADTDTQYF. CDR3 bases: TGTGCCAGCAGTTACTCGATACCGGGGGCGGCAGACACAGATACGCAGTATTTT.

The chain links TRBV25-1 to TRBJ1-2; a weak D match, TRBD1 (6 bases). The CDR3 is made up of 13 amino acids. V was cut by 5 bases and J by 4 bases, with 11 bases left in between. The V gene's germline CDR1 is MGHDK and CDR2 SYGVNS. The CDR3 bases are TGTGCCAGCAGTCAAACAGGGAGCTATGGCTACACCTTC. Its protein is CASSQTGSYGYTF.

This chain joins TRBV5-1 and TRBJ2-6; TRBD1 is a possible D gene (6 bases). CDR3 length: 13 residues. V lost 7 bases to trimming and J lost 13 bases, with 18 bases between them. Germline CDR1 is SGHRS and CDR2 is YFSETQ. This chain's CDR3 is CASQRQANEVLTF. CDR3 sequence (DNA): TGCGCCAGCCAAAGACAGGCTAATGAGGTCCTGACTTTC.

This chain uses TRBV10-3 with TRBJ1-2, with D maybe TRBD1 (6 bases). Trimming took off 4 bases at V and 2 bases at J, with 14 bases between the two ends. This CDR3 has 15 residues. Germline assignment: CDR1 ENHRY and CDR2 SYGVKD. CDR3 nucleotides: TGTGCCATCAGTGCAGGGCAGGGGTCGAACTATGGCTACACCTTC. Its protein is CAISAGQGSNYGYTF.